A selection of T cell receptor beta chains follows, all from one sample in a study of T cells in Graves' hyperthyroidism and ophthalmopathy. TCRdb itself ran the multiplex PCR reads through MiXCR, one entry per CDR3 protein. The sample yields approximately 740,000 distinct CDR3 sequences, 14% seen once. What was sequenced was blood. The receptors derive from a young woman with Graves' hyperthyroidism. The CDR3 runs from the conserved cysteine through the conserved F or W. The D gene is left open where the match is weak. Rows may omit the clone size; those that give it use once, few, many or a size class.

TRBV11-3	.	16	TRBJ1-2	.	CASSSFRSGRHYGYTF	TGTGCCAGCAGCTCTTTTAGGTCGGGACGGCATTATGGCTACACCTTC
TRBV6-1	few	15	TRBJ1-3	.	CASRSLANSGNTIYF	TGTGCCAGCAGGTCTCTGGCAAACTCTGGAAACACCATATATTTT
TRBV7-3	.	19	TRBJ2-2	TRBD2	CASSPSPGLAGVNTGELFF	TGTGCCAGCAGCCCTTCCCCCGGACTAGCGGGAGTGAACACCGGGGAGCTGTTTTTT
TRBV20-1	.	11	TRBJ2-5	.	CSATRGKTQYF	TGCAGTGCTACCAGGGGTAAGACCCAGTACTTC
TRBV2	many	14	TRBJ2-4	TRBD2	CASFGTSGRHIQYF	TGTGCCAGCTTTGGGACTAGCGGGAGACACATTCAGTACTTC
TRBV30	.	12	TRBJ2-1	.	CAWSQASYEQFF	TGTGCCTGGAGCCAGGCTAGCTATGAGCAGTTCTTC
TRBV7-8	many	18	TRBJ2-1	TRBD2	CASSLERIPGLTTNEQFF	TGTGCCAGCAGCTTAGAAAGAATACCGGGACTAACTACGAATGAGCAGTTCTTC
TRBV11-2	many	14	TRBJ1-1	.	CASSSREGRTEAFF	TGTGCCAGCAGCTCCAGGGAGGGAAGAACTGAAGCTTTCTTT
TRBV7-2	many	17	TRBJ2-1	.	CASSPPTTGGIGRGQFF	TGTGCCAGCAGCCCACCGACTACAGGTGGAATTGGACGTGGGCAGTTCTTC
TRBV27	many	13	TRBJ2-7	.	CASSFRWGYEQYF	TGTGCCAGCAGTTTTAGGTGGGGTTACGAGCAGTACTTC
TRBV6-1	few	15	TRBJ2-7	TRBD2	CASSETSGIPYEQYF	TGTGCCAGCAGCGAGACTAGCGGGATCCCCTACGAGCAGTACTTC
TRBV29-1	few	10	TRBJ1-2	.	CSSFRDGYTF	TGCAGCTCGTTCAGGGATGGCTACACCTTC
TRBV2	few	14	TRBJ1-4	.	CASSDTRMNEKLFF	TGTGCCAGCAGTGACACCAGGATGAATGAAAAACTGTTTTTT
TRBV7-3	many	12	TRBJ2-2	.	CASSVQDGELFF	TGTGCCAGCAGCGTGCAGGACGGGGAGCTGTTTTTT
TRBV9	.	12	TRBJ1-1	.	CASSLPPTEAFF	TGTGCCAGCAGCCTACCGCCCACTGAAGCTTTCTTT
TRBV20-1	few	15	TRBJ2-1	TRBD2	CSAIGSGRAHNEQFF	TGCAGTGCCATTGGTAGCGGGAGGGCCCACAATGAGCAGTTCTTC
TRBV20-1	few	16	TRBJ1-1	TRBD1	CSATTLRTGLNTEAFF	TGCAGTGCTACCACCCTTCGGACAGGCTTGAACACTGAAGCTTTCTTT
TRBV2	many	12	TRBJ2-3	.	CASSPGDDTQYF	TGTGCCAGCAGTCCGGGTGATGATACGCAGTATTTT
TRBV7-2	many	16	TRBJ2-3	TRBD2	CASSFAWGGYTDTQYF	TGTGCCAGCAGCTTCGCCTGGGGAGGGTACACAGATACGCAGTATTTT
TRBV20-1	few	15	TRBJ1-1	TRBD1	CSAKGSGGRNTEAFF	TGCAGTGCTAAGGGTTCAGGGGGCCGGAACACTGAAGCTTTCTTT
TRBV29-1	.	12	TRBJ2-2	.	CSVARGSGELFF	TGCAGCGTTGCCCGGGGGTCCGGGGAGCTGTTTTTT
TRBV6-1	once	16	TRBJ2-7	.	CASSPQGSGVAYEQYF	TGTGCCAGCAGTCCCCAGGGGTCGGGGGTGGCCTACGAGCAGTACTTC
TRBV20-1	.	16	TRBJ1-1	.	CSARDDPGIVNTEAFF	TGCAGTGCTAGAGATGATCCAGGGATTGTGAACACTGAAGCTTTCTTT
TRBV6-5	.	23	TRBJ2-2	TRBD2	CASSYSWTGGTGLAGFDYGELFF	TGTGCCAGCAGTTACTCCTGGACAGGGGGAACGGGACTAGCGGGATTCGACTACGGGGAGCTGTTTTTT